One and the same sample provided the 9 T cell receptor beta chains below, sequenced in a study of blood T cell repertoires in COVID-19. Assay used: immunoSEQ multiplex PCR; TCRdb lists only in-frame clones, some missing. The sample has some 380,000 clones, roughly 77% seen once; the top ten hold 1.1%. Material for sequencing was peripheral blood. The receptors originated from a human donor with acute or convalescent COVID-19. The donor label of this sample is uncertain.

This chain joins TRBV14 and TRBJ2-7, with D perhaps TRBD1 (5 bases). This CDR3 has 14 residues. Germline assignment: CDR1 SGHDN and CDR2 FVKESK. Between the trimmed V and J ends, which lost 2 bases and 3 bases, there was a span of 11 bases. CDR3 in amino acids: CASSQLQVGYEQYF. CDR3 nucleotide sequence: TGTGCCAGCAGCCAACTACAGGTGGGCTACGAGCAGTACTTC.

This sequence joins TRBV12-5 and TRBJ1-1; a weak D match, TRBD1 (6 bases). Germline lookup yields CDR1 LGHNT and CDR2 FRNRAP. Trimming left V 1 base short and J 5 bases short, with 14 bases between. The CDR3 spans 15 residues. CDR3 DNA sequence: TGTGCTAGTGGTTTGGAACAGGGAAGGGGGACTGAAGCTTTCTTT. This encodes CASGLEQGRGTEAFF.

This chain links TRBV19 with TRBJ2-2; tentative D call: TRBD1 (7 bases). This CDR3 spans 17 amino acids. The germline V gene has CDR1 LNHDA and CDR2 SQIVND (reference sequence). The V and J ends lost 4 bases and 0 bases respectively, with 15 bases between them. Written as DNA, the CDR3 is TGTGCCAGTAGTACCCAGGGGGGCAGGGCGAACACCGGGGAGCTGTTTTTT. This sequence encodes CASSTQGGRANTGELFF.

The rearrangement joins TRBV6-5 to TRBJ1-1; D is possibly TRBD1 (6 bases). This CDR3 has 14 amino acids. The V gene lost 4 bases and the J gene lost 0 bases, with 9 bases spanning the gap. The germline V gene has CDR1 MNHEY and CDR2 SVGAGI. The CDR3 sequence: CASSSGDLNTEAFF. The CDR3 DNA is TGTGCCAGCAGTTCAGGGGACCTGAACACTGAAGCTTTCTTT.

This clone was seen at least ten times. The chain has TRBV7-9 and TRBJ1-1; 7 positions agree with TRBD1. J lost 2 bases, V lost 4 bases, and 4 bases had no gene match. Germline values: CDR1 SEHNR, CDR2 FQNEAQ (reference sequence). This CDR3 contains 14 residues. CDR3 sequence (DNA): TGTGCCAGCAGCTGGGGACAGAAAAACACTGAAGCTTTCTTT. Translation: CASSWGQKNTEAFF. Supplemented by reference TRBV7-9 and TRBJ1-1, the full variable domain reads DTGVSQNPRHKITKRGQNVTFRCDPISEHNRLYWYRQTLGQGPEFLTYFQNEAQLEKSRLLSDRFSAERPKGSFSTLEIQRTEQGDSAMYLCASSWGQKNTEAFFGQGTRLTVV.

The chain employs TRBV27 and TRBJ2-3; unclear D gene. The V end was cut by 6 bases, the J end by 0 bases, with 7 bases between. Per germline, CDR1 MNHEY and CDR2 SMNVEV (reference sequence). The length of the CDR3 is 13 residues. CDR3 amino acids: CASRALSTDTQYF. The CDR3 DNA reads TGTGCCAGCAGAGCCCTTAGCACAGATACGCAGTATTTT.

Notes on this clone: Distinct nucleotide sequences in the sample also encode this CDR3. Written as DNA, the CDR3 is TGTGCCAGCAGCTTGACAGGGGGCAATGAAAAACTGTTTTTT. It is translated as CASSLTGGNEKLFF. This sequence joins TRBV7-9 and TRBJ1-4; 10 bases are a match to TRBD1. The CDR3 length is 14 residues. J was trimmed by 5 bases and V by 3 bases; bases with no gene match: 0. In germline, CDR1 is SEHNR, CDR2 FQNEAQ (reference sequence).

Here the CDR3 reads CASSPHPGNTEAFF. Written as DNA, the CDR3 is TGTGCCAGCTCTCCGCACCCGGGGAACACTGAAGCTTTCTTT. This chain uses TRBV18 with TRBJ1-1; D unresolved. Germline assignment: CDR1 KGHSH and CDR2 LQKENI. The CDR3 runs to 14 residues. Trimming removed 6 bases from V and 1 base from J, with 12 bases in between.

The rearrangement links TRBV6-6 to TRBJ2-5; 10 nucleotides align to TRBD2. This CDR3 spans 16 amino acids. V trimming: 0 bases; J trimming: 2 bases; junction bases outside the gene matches: 3. Germline CDR1 is MNHNY and CDR2 is SVGAGI (reference sequence). CDR3 residues: CASSYSLAGAQETQYF. In nucleotides, the CDR3 is TGTGCCAGCAGTTACTCCCTAGCGGGAGCTCAAGAGACCCAGTACTTC.